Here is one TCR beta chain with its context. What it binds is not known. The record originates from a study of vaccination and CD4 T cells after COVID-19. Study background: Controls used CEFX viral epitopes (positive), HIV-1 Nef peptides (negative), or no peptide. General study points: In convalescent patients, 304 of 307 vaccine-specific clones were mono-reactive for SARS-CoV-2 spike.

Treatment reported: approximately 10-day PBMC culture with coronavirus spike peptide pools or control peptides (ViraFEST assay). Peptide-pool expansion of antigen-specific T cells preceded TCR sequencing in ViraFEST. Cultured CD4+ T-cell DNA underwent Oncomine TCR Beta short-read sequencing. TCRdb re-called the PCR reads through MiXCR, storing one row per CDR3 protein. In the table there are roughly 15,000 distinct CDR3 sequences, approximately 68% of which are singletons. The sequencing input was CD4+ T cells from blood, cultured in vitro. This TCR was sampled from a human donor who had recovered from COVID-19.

The CDR3 protein is CASSPNLDSQPQHF. The CDR3 DNA sequence: TGTGCCAGCAGCCCGAACCTGGACAGCCAGCCCCAGCATTTT. The chain links TRBV27 to TRBJ1-5; tentative D call: TRBD1 (6 bases). CDR1 and CDR2 from the germline V gene are MNHEY and SMNVEV (reference sequence). V lost 6 bases and J 7 bases, leaving 16 bases between the germline ends. The CDR3 spans 14 residues.